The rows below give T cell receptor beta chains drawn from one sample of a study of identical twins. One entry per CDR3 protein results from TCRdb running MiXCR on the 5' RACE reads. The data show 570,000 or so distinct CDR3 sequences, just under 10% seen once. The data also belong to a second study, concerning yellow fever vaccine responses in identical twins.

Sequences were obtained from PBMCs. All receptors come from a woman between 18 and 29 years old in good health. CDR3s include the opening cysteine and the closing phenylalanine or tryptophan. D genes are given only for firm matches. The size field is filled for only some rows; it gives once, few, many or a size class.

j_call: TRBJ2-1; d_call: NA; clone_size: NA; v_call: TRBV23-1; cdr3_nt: TGCGCCAGCAGTCAATCGCCCCTTACTCATAATGAGCAGTTCTTC; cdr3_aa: CASSQSPLTHNEQFF
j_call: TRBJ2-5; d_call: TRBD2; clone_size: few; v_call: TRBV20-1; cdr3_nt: TGCAGTGCTCCACCGACTAGCGAACAAGAGACCCAGTACTTC; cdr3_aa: CSAPPTSEQETQYF
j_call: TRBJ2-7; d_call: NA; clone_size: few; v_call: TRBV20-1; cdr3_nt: TGCAGTGCTGGGCCCGGACAGTACTACGAGCAGTACTTC; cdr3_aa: CSAGPGQYYEQYF
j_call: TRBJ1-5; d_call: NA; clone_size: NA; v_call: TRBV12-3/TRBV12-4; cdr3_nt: TGTGCCACAGGGGACGGGCATAATCAGCCCCAGCATTTT; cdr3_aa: CATGDGHNQPQHF
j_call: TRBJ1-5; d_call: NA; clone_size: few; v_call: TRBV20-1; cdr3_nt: TGCAGTGCTAGCGGCTCGGGGTATCAGCCCCAGCATTTT; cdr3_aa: CSASGSGYQPQHF
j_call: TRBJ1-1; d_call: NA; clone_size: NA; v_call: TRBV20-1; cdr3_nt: TGCAGTGCTAGTCGGCAGGGTAATACTGAAGCTTTCTTT; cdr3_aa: CSASRQGNTEAFF
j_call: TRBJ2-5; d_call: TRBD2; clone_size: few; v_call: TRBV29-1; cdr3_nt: TGCAGCGTTTCGTGGACTAGCAGAGAGACCCAGTACTTC; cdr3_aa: CSVSWTSRETQYF
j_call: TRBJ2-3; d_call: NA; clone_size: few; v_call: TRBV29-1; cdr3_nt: TGCAGCGTTGACGACCTCCTGGGAGATACGCAGTATTTT; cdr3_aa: CSVDDLLGDTQYF
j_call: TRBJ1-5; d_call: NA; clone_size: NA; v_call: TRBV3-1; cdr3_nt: TGTGCCAGCAGCCCTAATGGGGGGGATCAGCCCCAGCATTTT; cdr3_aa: CASSPNGGDQPQHF
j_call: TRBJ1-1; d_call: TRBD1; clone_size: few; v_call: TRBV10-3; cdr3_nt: TGTGCCATCAGTGCGGGGGGACAGGGGGCGCGGGAGGACACTGAAGCTTTCTTT; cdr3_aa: CAISAGGQGAREDTEAFF
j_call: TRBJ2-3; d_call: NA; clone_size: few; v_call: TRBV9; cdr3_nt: TGTGCCAGCAGCGTTTGGGAGTCCCCAGATACGCAGTATTTT; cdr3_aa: CASSVWESPDTQYF
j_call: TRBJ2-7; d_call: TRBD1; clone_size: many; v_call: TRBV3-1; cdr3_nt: TGTGCCAGCAGCCCAACAGGGGCCCACAAGACATACGAGCAGTACTTC; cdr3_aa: CASSPTGAHKTYEQYF
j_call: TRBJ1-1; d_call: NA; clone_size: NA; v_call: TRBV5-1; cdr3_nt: TGCGCCAGCAGCCCGGGGACTCTCATACAAGCTTTCTTT; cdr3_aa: CASSPGTLIQAFF
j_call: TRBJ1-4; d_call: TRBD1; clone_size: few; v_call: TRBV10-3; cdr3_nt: TGTGCCATCAGCCGGGACAGCCCAACTAATGAAAAACTGTTTTTT; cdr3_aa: CAISRDSPTNEKLFF
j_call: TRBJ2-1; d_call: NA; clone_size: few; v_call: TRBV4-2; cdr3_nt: TGTGCCAGCAGCCAAGTGGGGGGATCCAATGAGCAGTTCTTC; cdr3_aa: CASSQVGGSNEQFF
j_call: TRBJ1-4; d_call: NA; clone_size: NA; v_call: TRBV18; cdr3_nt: TGTGCCAGCTCACCACAGGGCGGTAATGAAAAACTGTTTTTT; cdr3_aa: CASSPQGGNEKLFF
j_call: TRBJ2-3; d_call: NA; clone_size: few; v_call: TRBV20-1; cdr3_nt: TGCAGTGCTAGCATTTTGAGCACAGATACGCAGTATTTT; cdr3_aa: CSASILSTDTQYF
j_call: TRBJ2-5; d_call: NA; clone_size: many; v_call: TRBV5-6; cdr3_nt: TGTGCCAGCAGCTTGGTTGGTATTGAGACCCAGTACTTC; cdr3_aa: CASSLVGIETQYF
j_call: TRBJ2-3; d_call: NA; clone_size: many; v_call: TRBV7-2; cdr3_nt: TGTGCCAGCAGCTTACCCGGGAGCCCCAGGGCAGATACGCAGTATTTT; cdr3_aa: CASSLPGSPRADTQYF
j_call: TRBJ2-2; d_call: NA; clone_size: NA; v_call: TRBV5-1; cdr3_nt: TGCGCCAGCAGATCCGCACAGATGAACACCGGGGAGCTGTTTTTT; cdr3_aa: CASRSAQMNTGELFF
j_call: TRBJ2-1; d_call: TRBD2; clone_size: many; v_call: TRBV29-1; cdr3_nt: TGCAGCGTTTCGACTAGCGGGCTCTACAATGAGCAGTTCTTC; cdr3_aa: CSVSTSGLYNEQFF
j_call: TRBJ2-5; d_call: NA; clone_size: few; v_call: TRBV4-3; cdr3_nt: TGCGCCAGCAGCCAAGATTCGAGGGCAGTCCAAGAGACCCAGTACTTC; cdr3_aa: CASSQDSRAVQETQYF
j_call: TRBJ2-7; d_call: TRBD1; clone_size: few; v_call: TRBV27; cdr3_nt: TGTGCCAGCAGTTCGTCTACCGGGACAGGCTCCTACGAGCAGTACTTC; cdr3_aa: CASSSSTGTGSYEQYF
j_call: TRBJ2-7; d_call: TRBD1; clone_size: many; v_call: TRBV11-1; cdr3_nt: TGTGCCAGCAGCTTAGTTGGGACAGGGGCGTATCTCGACTACGAGCAGTACTTC; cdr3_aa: CASSLVGTGAYLDYEQYF
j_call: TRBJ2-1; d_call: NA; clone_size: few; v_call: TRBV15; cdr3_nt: TGTGCCACCAGCAGAGGTACGGAATCATACAATGAGCAGTTCTTC; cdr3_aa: CATSRGTESYNEQFF
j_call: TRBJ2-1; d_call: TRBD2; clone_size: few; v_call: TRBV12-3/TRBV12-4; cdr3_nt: TGTGCCAGCAACCCACTAGCGGGAGTAGCCTACAATGAGCAGTTCTTC; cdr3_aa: CASNPLAGVAYNEQFF
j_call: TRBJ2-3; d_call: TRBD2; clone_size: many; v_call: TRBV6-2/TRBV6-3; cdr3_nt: TGTGCCAGCAGTTACTCGAGGCTAGCGGGAGGCACAGATACGCAGTATTTT; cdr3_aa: CASSYSRLAGGTDTQYF
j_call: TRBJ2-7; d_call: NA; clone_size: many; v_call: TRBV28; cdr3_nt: TGTGCCAGCAGGGGAACAGGCGTTTCCTACGAGCAGTACTTC; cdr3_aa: CASRGTGVSYEQYF
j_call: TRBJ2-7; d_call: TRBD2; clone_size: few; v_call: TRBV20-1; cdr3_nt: TGCAGTGCTAGCGCGTGGCTAGCGGGGGGCCTCGGCTACGAGCAGTACTTC; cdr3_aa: CSASAWLAGGLGYEQYF
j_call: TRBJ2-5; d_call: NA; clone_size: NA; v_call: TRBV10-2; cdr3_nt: TGCGCCAGCAGTGAGTTAGGCAGAAACCAAGAGACCCAGTACTTC; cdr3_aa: CASSELGRNQETQYF
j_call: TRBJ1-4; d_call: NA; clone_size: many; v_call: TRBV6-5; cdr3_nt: TGTGCCAGCAGTTCTCGGGGGGGTGCAACTAATGAAAAACTGTTTTTT; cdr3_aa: CASSSRGGATNEKLFF
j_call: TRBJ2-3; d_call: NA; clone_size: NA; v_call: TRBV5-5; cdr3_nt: TGTGCCAGCAGCTTACAGCGGAAAACCACAGATACGCAGTATTTT; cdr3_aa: CASSLQRKTTDTQYF
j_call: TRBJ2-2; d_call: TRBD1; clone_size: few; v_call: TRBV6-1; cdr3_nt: TGTGCCAGCAAAAAGGGACAGGGGGCGGTCGGGGAGCTGTTTTTT; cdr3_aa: CASKKGQGAVGELFF
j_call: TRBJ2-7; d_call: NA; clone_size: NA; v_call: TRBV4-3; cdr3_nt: TGCGCCAGCAGCCAAAATTTTGGGGCCTACGAGCAGTACTTC; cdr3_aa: CASSQNFGAYEQYF
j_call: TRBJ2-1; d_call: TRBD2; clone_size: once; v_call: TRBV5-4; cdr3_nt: TGTGCCAGCAGCCGTAGGCTTAGCGGGAGGGGCGACAATGAGCAGTTCTTC; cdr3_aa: CASSRRLSGRGDNEQFF
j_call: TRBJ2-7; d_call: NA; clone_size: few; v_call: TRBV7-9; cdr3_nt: TGTGCCAGCAGCTCGGACCTATCCTACGAGCAGTACTTC; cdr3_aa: CASSSDLSYEQYF
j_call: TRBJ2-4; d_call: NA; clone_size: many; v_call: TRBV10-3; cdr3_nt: TGTGCCATCAGTGAAGGAGGGAGTAACAAAAACATTCAGTACTTC; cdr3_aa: CAISEGGSNKNIQYF